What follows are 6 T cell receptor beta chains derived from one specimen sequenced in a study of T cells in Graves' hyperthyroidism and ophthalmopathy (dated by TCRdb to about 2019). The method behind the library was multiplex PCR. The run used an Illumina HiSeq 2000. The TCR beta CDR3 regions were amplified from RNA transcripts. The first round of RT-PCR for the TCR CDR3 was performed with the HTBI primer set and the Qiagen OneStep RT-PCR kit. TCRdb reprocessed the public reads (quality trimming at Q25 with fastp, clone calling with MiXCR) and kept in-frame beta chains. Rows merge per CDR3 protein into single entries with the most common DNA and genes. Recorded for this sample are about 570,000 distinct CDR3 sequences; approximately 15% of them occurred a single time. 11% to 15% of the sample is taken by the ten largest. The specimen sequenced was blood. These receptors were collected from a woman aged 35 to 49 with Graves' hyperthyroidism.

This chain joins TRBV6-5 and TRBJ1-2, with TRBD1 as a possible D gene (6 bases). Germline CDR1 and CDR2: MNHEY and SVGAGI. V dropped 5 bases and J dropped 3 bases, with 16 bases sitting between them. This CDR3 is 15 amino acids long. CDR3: CASSHRDNNYYGYTF. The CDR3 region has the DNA TGTGCCAGCAGTCACCGGGACAACAATTACTATGGCTACACCTTC.

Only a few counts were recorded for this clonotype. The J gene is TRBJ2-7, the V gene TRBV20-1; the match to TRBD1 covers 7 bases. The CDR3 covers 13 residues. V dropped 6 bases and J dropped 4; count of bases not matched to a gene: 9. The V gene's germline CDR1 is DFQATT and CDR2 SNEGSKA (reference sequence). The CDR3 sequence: CSARQGHWYEQYF. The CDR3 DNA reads TGCAGTGCAAGACAGGGACATTGGTACGAGCAGTACTTC.

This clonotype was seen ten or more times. The CDR3: CASSPGTPREQYF. The CDR3 DNA reads TGTGCCAGCAGCCCAGGGACCCCCCGGGAGCAGTACTTC. The chain carries TRBV7-3 and TRBJ2-7; D may correspond to TRBD1 or TRBD2 (5 bases each). Deletions cut 5 bases from V and 7 bases from J, with 15 bases between. The CDR3 consists of 13 residues. The germline gives CDR1 SGHTA, CDR2 FQGTGA.

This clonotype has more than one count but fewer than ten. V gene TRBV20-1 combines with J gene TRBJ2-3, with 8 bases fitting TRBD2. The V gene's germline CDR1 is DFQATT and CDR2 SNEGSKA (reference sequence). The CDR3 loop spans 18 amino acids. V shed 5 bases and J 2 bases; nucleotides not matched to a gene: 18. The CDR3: CSALGGLAGSIYTDTQYF. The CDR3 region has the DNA TGCAGTGCTCTAGGGGGGCTAGCGGGTTCCATCTACACAGATACGCAGTATTTT.

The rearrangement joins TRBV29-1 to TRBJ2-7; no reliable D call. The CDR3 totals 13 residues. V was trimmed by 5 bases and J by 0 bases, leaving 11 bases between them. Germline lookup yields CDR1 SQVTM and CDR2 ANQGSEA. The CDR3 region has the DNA TGCAGCGTTTTACAAAAGAGCTCCTACGAGCAGTACTTC. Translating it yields CSVLQKSSYEQYF.

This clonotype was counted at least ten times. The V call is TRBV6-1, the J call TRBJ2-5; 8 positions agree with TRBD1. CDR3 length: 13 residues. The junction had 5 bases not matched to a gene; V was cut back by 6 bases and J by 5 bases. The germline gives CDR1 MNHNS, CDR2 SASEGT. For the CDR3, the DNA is TGTGCCAGCAGACAGACAGGGGAGGAGACCCAGTACTTC. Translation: CASRQTGEETQYF.